This T cell receptor (beta chain) is drawn from a study of cytomegalovirus exposure and HLA in healthy donors. On the study more broadly: The 110 or so validation repertoires used a platform that matched the one used for the 500 to 700 first-cohort repertoires, as a later analysis reported.

The CDR3 is 15 residues long. Germline assignment: CDR1 SNHLY and CDR2 FYNNEI. J gave up 5 bases and V 6 bases, and 9 bases lay outside the gene matches. Whole-study results and caveats: For most TCR sequences rarity was the rule, although some public TCRs occurred in many donors.

In regard to this clone: Antigen specificity is unknown.

TCRdb's copy holds only in-frame clones and misses some; the assay was immunoSEQ multiplex PCR. This sample carries about 130,000 clones, around 80% of them seen once, and the ten largest clones take 25% to 30%. The specimen was PBMCs. The clonotype originates from a young man in good health and CMV-seropositive. The rearrangement links TRBV2 to TRBJ1-2, with TRBD1 identical over 10 bases. CDR3: CASRAIPGQGYGYTF. CDR3 DNA: TGTGCCAGCAGGGCTATACCGGGACAGGGGTATGGCTACACCTTC.